These 29 T cell receptor beta chains were all obtained from the same sample, sequenced in a study of blood T cells in healthy people across ages. A J-beta primer mix and a sample-barcoded 5' primer were used in a second PCR of roughly 6 to 12 cycles. One entry per CDR3 protein results from TCRdb running MiXCR on the 5' RACE reads. The profile shows roughly 1.7 million distinct CDR3 sequences, around 36% of them singletons. The specimen was blood. The origin of the receptors is a woman aged 25-40 years in good health.

This clonotype was counted only a few times. This rearrangement joins TRBV6-6 to TRBJ2-4; 8 nucleotides match TRBD2. The J call may be mistaken, given a closer DNA end match to TRBJ2-7. Germline CDR1 and CDR2: MNHNY and SVGAGI (reference sequence). The CDR3 spans 15 residues. This chain's CDR3 is CASSYGGGSTYEQYF. The CDR3 bases are TGTGCCAGCAGTTACGGCGGGGGGTCAACCTACGAGCAGTACTTC.

This clonotype has more than one count but fewer than ten. This chain uses TRBV14 with TRBJ1-1; no definite D call. CDR3 length: 16 residues. V was cut by 0 bases and J by 1 base, with 12 bases left in between. CDR1 is SGHDN, CDR2 FVKESK, per germline. The CDR3 sequence: CASSQDLGSPNTEAFF. CDR3 bases: TGTGCCAGCAGCCAAGATCTAGGCAGCCCGAACACTGAAGCTTTCTTT.

J is TRBJ2-6 and V is TRBV6-5; D gene uncertain. CDR1 and CDR2 (germline): MNHEY, SVGAGI. The CDR3 has 14 amino acids. V gave up 8 bases and J gave up 2 bases, with 10 bases separating them. The CDR3 DNA is TGTGCCAGCTCGGGCCCGCCTGGGGCCAACGTCCTGACTTTC. Amino acid sequence: CASSGPPGANVLTF.

This clonotype was picked up a small number of times. The gene calls are TRBV20-1 and TRBJ2-7, with 8 positions matching TRBD1. The length of the CDR3 is 14 residues. The germline CDR1 and CDR2 sequences are DFQATT and SNEGSKA (reference sequence). V lost 4 bases, J lost 3 bases, and 8 bases stayed unmatched. CDR3 amino acids: CSAKSGQVLYEQYF. The CDR3 coding sequence is TGCAGTGCTAAATCGGGACAGGTTCTCTACGAGCAGTACTTC.

The chain recombines TRBV4-1 with TRBJ2-7; 10 nucleotides align to TRBD2. The CDR3 runs to 15 residues. Germline V gene data show CDR1 as MGHRA and CDR2 as YSYEKL. J lost 5 bases, V lost 4 bases, and 8 bases had no gene match. The CDR3 sequence: CASSLVLAGENEQYF. As DNA, the CDR3 is TGCGCCAGCAGCCTGGTTCTAGCGGGAGAAAACGAGCAGTACTTC.

This chain uses TRBV12-3 or TRBV12-4 with TRBJ1-1; the D is unclear. This CDR3 is 13 amino acids long. Deletions cut 3 bases from V and 2 bases from J, with 7 bases between. Written as DNA, the CDR3 is TGTGCCAGCAGTTTGGGATTTAACACTGAAGCTTTCTTT. Residues: CASSLGFNTEAFF.

V is TRBV11-2 and J is TRBJ2-1; either TRBD1 or TRBD2 may supply D (10 bases each). V lost 6 bases, J lost 7 bases, and 19 bases lay in between. This CDR3 is 15 amino acids long. Germline loops: CDR1 SGHAT, CDR2 FQNNGV. The CDR3 sequence: CASSLLAGQGNEQFF. CDR3 nucleotide sequence: TGTGCCAGCAGTCTACTAGCGGGACAGGGGAATGAGCAGTTCTTC.

The sample holds a few counts of this clonotype. Here the CDR3 DNA reads TGCGCCAGCAGCCTCTGGGACAGGGTTCCAGATACGCAGTATTTT. Translated, it gives CASSLWDRVPDTQYF. The rearrangement joins TRBV4-1 to TRBJ2-3, with 9 bases aligning to TRBD1. The CDR3 contains 15 residues. CDR1 and CDR2 (germline): MGHRA, YSYEKL. The trim removed 4 bases at V and 4 bases at J, leaving 6 bases unmatched.

This clonotype occurred a few times. V gene TRBV27 combines with J gene TRBJ2-7, with D perhaps assigned TRBD1 or TRBD2 (6 bases each). The V gene's germline CDR1 is MNHEY and CDR2 SMNVEV (reference sequence). The CDR3 consists of 14 residues. Between the trimmed V and J ends, which lost 5 bases and 6 bases, there was a span of 17 bases. The CDR3 sequence: CASSMGGAMCEQYF. The CDR3 DNA reads as TGTGCCAGCAGTATGGGGGGCGCGATGTGCGAGCAGTACTTC.

The chain links TRBV28 to TRBJ1-2; maybe TRBD1 (6 bases). The length of the CDR3 is 11 residues. V lost 5 bases to trimming and J lost 7 bases, with 8 bases between them. The V gene's germline CDR1 is MDHEN and CDR2 SYDVKM. DNA of the CDR3: TGTGCCAGCAGTATACAGGGTGGCTACACCTTC. The encoded protein is CASSIQGGYTF.

This clonotype occurred a few times. The gene calls are TRBV12-3 or TRBV12-4 and TRBJ1-1; D not certain. The V end lost 6 bases, the J end lost 2 bases, and 13 bases lay between the germline ends. The CDR3 length is 14 residues. DNA of the CDR3: TGTGCCAGCAGGTCTTCGGTCAGAAACACTGAAGCTTTCTTT. It codes for CASRSSVRNTEAFF.

This clonotype was found a few times. The chain carries TRBV29-1 and TRBJ2-7, with D perhaps TRBD1 or TRBD2 (5 bases each). The CDR3 is made up of 15 amino acids. Trimming shortened V by 4 bases and J by 3 bases, and 19 bases separated the two germline ends. In germline, CDR1 is SQVTM, CDR2 ANQGSEA. The DNA of the CDR3 is TGCAGCGTTGTGTATGGTGGGACGGCCTTCTACGAGCAGTACTTC. Amino acids: CSVVYGGTAFYEQYF.

The genes are TRBV29-1 and TRBJ2-1; TRBD1 matches at 10 bases. This CDR3 spans 18 amino acids. Germline V gives CDR1 SQVTM, CDR2 ANQGSEA. Trimming at V came to 6 bases and at J to 4 bases, leaving 18 bases not matched to a gene. CDR3: CSVERGGLGQGVYNEQFF. In DNA, the CDR3 is TGCAGCGTGGAAAGGGGGGGGTTAGGACAGGGGGTTTACAATGAGCAGTTCTTC.

The chain has TRBV2 and TRBJ1-5; TRBD1 matches 11 bases. V lost 3 bases, J lost 5 bases, and 3 bases stayed unmatched. The V gene's germline CDR1 is SNHLY and CDR2 FYNNEI. CDR3 length: 15 residues. CDR3 residues: CASSDGQGAYQPQHF. CDR3 in DNA: TGTGCCAGCAGTGATGGACAGGGGGCTTATCAGCCCCAGCATTTT.

This clonotype has only a few counts. The chain carries TRBV20-1 and TRBJ1-1; 11 nucleotides agree with TRBD1. The CDR3 consists of 12 residues. Looked up from germline, CDR1 is DFQATT and CDR2 is SNEGSKA (reference sequence). V was pared by 5 bases and J by 5 bases, with 1 base of the junction left unmatched. The CDR3: CSAGTGGTEAFF. The CDR3 nucleotides are TGCAGTGCTGGGACAGGGGGAACTGAAGCTTTCTTT.

This clonotype has just a few counts. The chain employs TRBV5-1 and TRBJ2-1; 7 positions agree with TRBD1. Trimming cost V 4 bases and J 1 base; bases outside gene matches: 14. The CDR3 spans 18 residues. Germline V gene sequence: CDR1 SGHRS, CDR2 YFSETQ. CDR3 nucleotide sequence: TGCGCCAGCAGCCCCGGGACAGCCTATTTTCGATCCTACAATGAGCAGTTCTTC. This gives the protein CASSPGTAYFRSYNEQFF. Full variable domain (remainder filled in from reference TRBV5-1 and TRBJ2-1): KAGVTQTPRYLIKTRGQQVTLSCSPISGHRSVSWYQQTPGQGLQFLFEYFSETQRNKGNFPGRFSGRQFSNSRSEMNVSTLELGDSALYLCASSPGTAYFRSYNEQFFGPGTRLTVL.

The chain joins TRBV27 to TRBJ1-6; TRBD1 agrees at 8 bases. V was clipped by 5 bases and J by 7 bases; unmatched bases: 7. CDR3 length: 15 residues. Germline CDR1 MNHEY, CDR2 SMNVEV (reference sequence). The CDR3 sequence: CASSGLDRANSPLHF. The CDR3 bases are TGTGCCAGCAGTGGGCTGGACAGGGCAAATTCACCCCTCCACTTT.

This clonotype was detected a few times. The V and J genes are TRBV5-1 and TRBJ2-3, with D perhaps matching TRBD2 (7 bases). The V end lost 4 bases, the J end lost 2 bases, and 17 bases lay between the germline ends. The CDR3 runs to 16 residues. Germline V gene lookup returns CDR1 SGHRS and CDR2 YFSETQ. The CDR3 DNA follows: TGCGCCAGCAGCCCGCACGAAGGGGGGGCCACAGATACGCAGTATTTT. Translation: CASSPHEGGATDTQYF.

This clonotype was counted at least ten times. V gene TRBV24-1 combines with J gene TRBJ2-7, with D possibly called TRBD1 or TRBD2 (5 bases each). Germline-derived CDR1 and CDR2 are KGHDR and SFDVKD. The CDR3 totals 13 residues. The V end lost 2 bases, the J end lost 3 bases, and 7 bases lay between the germline ends. DNA for the CDR3: TGTGCCACCAGTGATTCGAGGGGCTACGAGCAGTACTTC. Encoded protein: CATSDSRGYEQYF.

CDR3: CASSSSGSNGNEQFF. Written as DNA, the CDR3 is TGTGCCAGCAGCTCGAGCGGGAGTAATGGCAATGAGCAGTTCTTC. This rearrangement joins TRBV9 to TRBJ2-1; TRBD2 aligns across 8 bases. This CDR3 has 15 amino acids. The V segment lost 4 bases and the J segment 6 bases; nucleotides outside the gene matches: 9. The V gene's germline CDR1 is SGDLS and CDR2 YYNGEE.

This chain uses TRBV10-3 with TRBJ1-2, with D tentatively TRBD1 (5 bases). The CDR3 sequence is 14 residues long. Germline values: CDR1 ENHRY, CDR2 SYGVKD. V lost 6 bases to trimming and J lost 5 bases, with 16 bases between them. The CDR3 reads CAIRADRDSYGYTF. The CDR3 DNA sequence: TGTGCCATCAGGGCAGACCGGGACTCATATGGCTACACCTTC.

This clonotype was found a few times. J is TRBJ2-3 and V is TRBV5-1, with 9 nucleotides matching TRBD2. The CDR3 loop spans 17 amino acids. Trimming removed 0 bases from V and 2 bases from J; junction bases left unmatched: 7. The V gene's germline CDR1 is SGHRS and CDR2 YFSETQ. The CDR3 bases are TGCGCCAGCAGCTTGGACGTAGCGGGAGCTCCCACAGATACGCAGTATTTT. Its translation is CASSLDVAGAPTDTQYF.

The chain is built from TRBV6-2 or TRBV6-3 and TRBJ2-2; D is unclear. This CDR3 comprises 18 residues. The germline CDR1 and CDR2 sequences are MNHEY and SVGEGT. V lost 6 bases, J lost 6 bases, and 26 bases lay in between. The CDR3 DNA follows: TGTGCCAGCAGGGGCTTAGTGCGGTCACAGTTCGAGGCCGGGGAGCTGTTTTTT. It translates to CASRGLVRSQFEAGELFF.

This clonotype was observed a few times. The chain combines TRBV4-1 with TRBJ2-5, with 9 bases that match TRBD1. This CDR3 region has 16 residues. Germline CDR1 is MGHRA and CDR2 is YSYEKL. J was trimmed by 1 base and V by 5 bases; bases with no gene match: 8. CDR3 sequence: CASSNRDRDFQETQYF. Written as DNA, the CDR3 is TGCGCCAGCAGCAACCGGGACAGGGACTTCCAAGAGACCCAGTACTTC.

To note about this clonotype: Its ends do not fully match the called genes, so a read error is possible. The rearrangement joins TRBV20-1 to TRBJ2-1; D is ambiguous. Germline V gives CDR1 DFQATT, CDR2 SNEGSKA (reference sequence). CDR3 length equals 11 residues. CDR3 sequence (DNA): TGCAGTGCTAGAGCCATCAATGAGCGGTTCTTC. This gives the protein CSARAINERFF.

The rearrangement links TRBV13 to TRBJ2-5, with 12 bases that match TRBD2. Germline CDR1 reads PRHDT; CDR2 reads FYEKMQ (reference sequence). Trimming cost V 0 bases and J 11 bases; bases outside gene matches: 19. This CDR3 is built from 19 residues. For the CDR3, the DNA is TGTGCCAGCAGCTTAGGAGTAGGCCTAGCGGGAGGGCCGAAATACGGGCAGTACTTC. This gives the protein CASSLGVGLAGGPKYGQYF.

This chain uses TRBV28 with TRBJ2-5; 7 nucleotides line up with TRBD2. The DNA end is a closer match to TRBJ2-7, so the J assignment may be wrong. This CDR3 has 13 residues. CDR1 is MDHEN and CDR2 is SYDVKM in the germline V gene. Written as DNA, the CDR3 is TGTGCCAGCAGTGGGGGGGGAGTCTACGAGCAGTACTTC. As protein: CASSGGGVYEQYF.

This chain links TRBV4-2 with TRBJ2-7; TRBD2 aligns across 8 bases. The germline gives CDR1 LGHNA, CDR2 YNFKEQ. The CDR3 has 20 amino acids. The J segment lost 4 bases and the V segment lost 0 bases, leaving 20 bases of the junction unmatched. The CDR3 region has the DNA TGTGCCAGCAGCCAAGATAGCGGCGGATCCCGGGAGGGATTGAAGTACGAGCAGTACTTC. Amino acids: CASSQDSGGSREGLKYEQYF.

V gene TRBV7-3 combines with J gene TRBJ2-1; D is perhaps TRBD2 (6 bases). CDR1 and CDR2 from the germline V gene are SGHTA and FQGTGA. V was cut by 5 bases and J by 2 bases, with 13 bases left in between. The length of the CDR3 is 15 residues. CDR3 nucleotide sequence: TGTGCCAGCAGCCCTCGGGAGTCGGCCTACAATGAGCAGTTCTTC. The encoded protein is CASSPRESAYNEQFF.